This T cell receptor (beta chain) was identified in a study of cytomegalovirus exposure and HLA in healthy donors. Study-level findings and limits: It was found in a later analysis that first-cohort TCR clusters tended to co-occur in the approximately 120 validation repertoires. The study designated around 150 TCR beta chains cytomegalovirus-associated.

On this clone: Its antigen remains unknown.

TCRdb's table, derived via immunoSEQ multiplex PCR, lists solely in-frame clones and lacks some. Among fewer than 150,000 clones listed, approximately 89% were seen once. The donors were part of the approximately 120-subject validation cohort, which stood apart from the roughly 670-subject first cohort. The sample consisted of PBMCs. This sequence was found in a man in his late teens or twenties in good health and CMV-seronegative.

This CDR3 is CASSLEYGGLAAYEQYF. CDR3 DNA: TGTGCCAGCAGCTTAGAATATGGGGGACTAGCGGCCTACGAGCAGTACTTC. The chain links TRBV11-2 to TRBJ2-7, with 11 bases that match TRBD2. The CDR3 totals 17 residues. V lost 0 bases and J lost 2; bases outside the gene matches: 6. CDR1 and CDR2 from the germline V gene are SGHAT and FQNNGV.